One and the same sample provided the 4 T cell receptor beta chains below, sequenced in a study of STAT5B mutations in CD4+ large granular lymphocyte leukemia (dated by TCRdb to 2021 to 2024). Libraries were built with the immunoSEQ multiplex PCR assay. TCRdb obtained this table from immuneACCESS and retained in-frame rearrangements with V and J assigned. These tables miss some clones; where compared with another copy, unresolved V genes account for less than half of the shortfall, and the remainder is unexplained. The sample table lists about 38,000 clones, approximately 85% of them with a count of one. The ten largest make up less than 1.5% of the sample. The material sequenced was CD4+ T cells from blood buffy coats. The receptor source for this set is a human donor in good health.

This clone has a handful of counts. This chain uses TRBV10-2 with TRBJ1-1, with 10 bases that match TRBD1. V was pared by 3 bases and J by 4 bases, with 5 bases of the junction left unmatched. The CDR3 extends over 15 amino acids. Germline V gene sequence: CDR1 WSHSY, CDR2 SAAADI. CDR3 protein: CASSEPGQGGTEAFF. The DNA of the CDR3 is TGCGCCAGCAGTGAACCCGGACAGGGGGGCACTGAAGCTTTCTTT.

This clone was picked up a small number of times. The chain joins TRBV28 to TRBJ1-1; D may be TRBD1 (5 bases). The V end was cut by 4 bases, the J end by 1 base, with 10 bases between. The germline gives CDR1 MDHEN, CDR2 SYDVKM. CDR3 length: 14 residues. This CDR3 is CASSYVDRNTEAFF. The DNA of the CDR3 is TGTGCCAGCAGTTACGTCGACAGGAACACTGAAGCTTTCTTT.

The rearrangement links TRBV5-1 to TRBJ2-7; 8 positions match TRBD1. V trimming: 5 bases; J trimming: 0 bases; junction bases outside the gene matches: 7. This CDR3 has 15 amino acids. Germline CDR1 and CDR2: SGHRS and YFSETQ. The CDR3 is CASSGQGKSSYEQYF. CDR3 DNA: TGCGCCAGCAGTGGACAGGGAAAAAGCTCCTACGAGCAGTACTTC.

As concerns this clone: The sample contains more than one DNA sequence encoding this CDR3. This sequence joins TRBV15 and TRBJ1-1; tentative D call: TRBD1 (6 bases). The CDR3 loop spans 15 amino acids. Trimming cost V 5 bases and J 4 bases, with 17 bases left between them. The germline gives CDR1 LNHNV, CDR2 YYDKDF (reference sequence). CDR3 protein: CATSLGGGLGTEAFF. Written as DNA, the CDR3 is TGTGCCACCAGCCTTGGTGGGGGGCTGGGCACTGAAGCTTTCTTT.